The clone carrying this TCR beta chain was detected a few times. Its cognate antigen is unknown. One entry per CDR3 protein, called by TCRdb with MiXCR from the 5' RACE reads. In the table there are some 560,000 distinct CDR3 sequences, around a tenth of which are singletons. This CDR3 spans 11 amino acids. Looked up from germline, CDR1 is SNHLY and CDR2 is FYNNEI. Trimming cost V 4 bases and J 10 bases, with 9 bases left between them. This sample was taken from a study of identical twins. Study-wide findings and caveats: Out-of-frame beta sequences exhibited a weaker degree of excess twin sharing.

These data were also filed under a second study, of yellow fever vaccine responses in identical twins.

What was sequenced was PBMCs. The chain couples TRBV2 to TRBJ2-3, with D uncertain. The TCR originated in a woman younger than 30 in good health. CDR3 bases: TGTGCCAGCAGTGTTAGTAATTCGCAGTATTTT. Amino acid sequence: CASSVSNSQYF.